This T cell receptor beta chain was obtained from a study of metastatic and nonmetastatic thyroid tumors. Study summary: The study looked at repertoires side by side in blood and in tumor or nodule tissue from malignant and benign thyroid patients. Study-wide points: Significantly higher TCR beta diversity was reportedly seen in malignant thyroid tumors than benign nodules, in blood and tumor.

The CDR3 is made up of 15 amino acids. CDR1 is DFQATT and CDR2 is SNEGSKA in the germline V gene (reference sequence). With 6 bases clipped from V and 3 bases from J, the junction kept 12 bases outside the gene matches. Source study methods: The study took CDR3 differences across clinicopathological groups and made a distant-metastasis classifier for papillary thyroid cancer from them. TCRdb recomputed clones from the PCR reads via MiXCR. The V and J calls and clone size come from TCRdb's table, not from the authors' own analysis. The table has some 11,000 clones, under 25% seen once. All patients reached thyroid surgery having received no treatment beforehand. This clone was seen at least ten times. Its target is unknown.

The sequenced sample was adjacent normal tissue. The origin of this receptor is a female donor with papillary thyroid cancer or a benign thyroid nodule (not recorded which). Some clones in this sample may be carry-over from other donors' samples. The rearrangement links TRBV20-1 to TRBJ2-5, with 8 bases matching TRBD2. CDR3 sequence reads: CSAASGTRLKETQYF. DNA for the CDR3: TGCAGTGCCGCCTCCGGGACTAGGCTTAAAGAGACCCAGTACTTC.